This T cell receptor (beta chain) was identified during a study of identical twins. Germline CDR1 and CDR2: SGHTA and FQGNSA. This CDR3 has 14 amino acids. The V gene lost 2 bases and the J gene lost 5 bases, with 12 bases spanning the gap. TCRdb processed the 5' RACE reads anew with MiXCR; each CDR3 protein has one entry. The table includes 1,800,000 or so distinct CDR3 sequences, roughly a third detected once. The chain combines TRBV7-2 with TRBJ1-2; no firm D call. The sample consisted of cord blood. This sequence was found in a newborn girl in good health. CDR3 residues: CASSLPRRSYGYTF. CDR3 DNA: TGTGCCAGCAGCTTACCCCGGAGGTCTTATGGCTACACCTTC. Drawing the rest from reference TRBV7-2 and TRBJ1-2, the complete variable domain is GAGVSQSPSNKVTEKGKDVELRCDPISGHTALYWYRQSLGQGLEFLIYFQGNSAPDKSGLPSDRFSAERTGGSVSTLTIQRTQQEDSAVYLCASSLPRRSYGYTFGSGTRLTVV.